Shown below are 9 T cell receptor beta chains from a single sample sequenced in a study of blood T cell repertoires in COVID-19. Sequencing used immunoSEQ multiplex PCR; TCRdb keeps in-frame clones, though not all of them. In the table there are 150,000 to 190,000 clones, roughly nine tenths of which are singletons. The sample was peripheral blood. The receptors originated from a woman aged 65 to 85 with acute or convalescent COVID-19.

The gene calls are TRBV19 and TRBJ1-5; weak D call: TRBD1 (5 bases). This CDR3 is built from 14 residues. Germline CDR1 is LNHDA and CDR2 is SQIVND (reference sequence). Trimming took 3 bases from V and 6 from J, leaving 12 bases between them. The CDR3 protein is CASSIPGRSQPQHF. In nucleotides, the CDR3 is TGTGCCAGTAGTATCCCAGGGCGTAGTCAGCCCCAGCATTTT.

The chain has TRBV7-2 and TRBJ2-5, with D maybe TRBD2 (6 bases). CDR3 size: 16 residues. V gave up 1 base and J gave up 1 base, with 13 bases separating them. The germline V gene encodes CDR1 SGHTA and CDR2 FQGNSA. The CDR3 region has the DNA TGTGCCAGCAGCTTAGGCGGGATAGCGGCCCAAGAGACCCAGTACTTC. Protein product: CASSLGGIAAQETQYF. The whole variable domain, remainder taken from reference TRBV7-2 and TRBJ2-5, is GAGVSQSPSNKVTEKGKDVELRCDPISGHTALYWYRQSLGQGLEFLIYFQGNSAPDKSGLPSDRFSAERTGGSVSTLTIQRTQQEDSAVYLCASSLGGIAAQETQYFGPGTRLLVL.

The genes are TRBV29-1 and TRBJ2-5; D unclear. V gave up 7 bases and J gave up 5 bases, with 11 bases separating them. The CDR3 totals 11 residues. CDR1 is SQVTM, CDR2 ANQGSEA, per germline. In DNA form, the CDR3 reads TGCAGCGGAGCTAATTCGGAGACCCAGTACTTC. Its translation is CSGANSETQYF.

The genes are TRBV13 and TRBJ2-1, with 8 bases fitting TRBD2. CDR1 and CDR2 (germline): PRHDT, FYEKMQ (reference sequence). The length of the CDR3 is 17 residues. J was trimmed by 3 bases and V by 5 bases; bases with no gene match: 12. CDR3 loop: CASSPDWRGAHYNEQFF. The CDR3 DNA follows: TGTGCCAGCAGCCCCGACTGGCGGGGGGCGCACTACAATGAGCAGTTCTTC.

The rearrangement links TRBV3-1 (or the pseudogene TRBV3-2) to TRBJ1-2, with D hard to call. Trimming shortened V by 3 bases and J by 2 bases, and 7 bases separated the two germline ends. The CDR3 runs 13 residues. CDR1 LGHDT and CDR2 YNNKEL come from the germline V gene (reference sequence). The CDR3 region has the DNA TGTGCCAGCAGCCAGAAGCTCAACTATGGCTACACCTTC. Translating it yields CASSQKLNYGYTF.

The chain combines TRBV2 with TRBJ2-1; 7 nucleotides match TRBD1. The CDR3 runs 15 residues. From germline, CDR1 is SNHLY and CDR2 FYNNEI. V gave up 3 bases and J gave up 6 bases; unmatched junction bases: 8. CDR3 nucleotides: TGTGCCAGCAGTGAGGGACAGTCAGTCAGCAATGAGCAGTTCTTC. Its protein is CASSEGQSVSNEQFF.

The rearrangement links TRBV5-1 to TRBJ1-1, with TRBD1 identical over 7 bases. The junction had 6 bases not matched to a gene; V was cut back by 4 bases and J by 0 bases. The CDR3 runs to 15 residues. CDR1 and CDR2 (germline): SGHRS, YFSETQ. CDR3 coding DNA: TGCGCCAGCAGCAGAGGGGGACAGATGAACACTGAAGCTTTCTTT. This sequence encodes CASSRGGQMNTEAFF. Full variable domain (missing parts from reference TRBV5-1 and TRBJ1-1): KAGVTQTPRYLIKTRGQQVTLSCSPISGHRSVSWYQQTPGQGLQFLFEYFSETQRNKGNFPGRFSGRQFSNSRSEMNVSTLELGDSALYLCASSRGGQMNTEAFFGQGTRLTVV.

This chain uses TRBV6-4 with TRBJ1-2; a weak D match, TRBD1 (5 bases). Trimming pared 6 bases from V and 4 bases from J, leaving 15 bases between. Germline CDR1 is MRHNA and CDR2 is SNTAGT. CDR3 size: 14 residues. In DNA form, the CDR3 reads TGTGCCAGCAGCGTCAGCAGGGATGGCTATGGCTACACCTTC. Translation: CASSVSRDGYGYTF.

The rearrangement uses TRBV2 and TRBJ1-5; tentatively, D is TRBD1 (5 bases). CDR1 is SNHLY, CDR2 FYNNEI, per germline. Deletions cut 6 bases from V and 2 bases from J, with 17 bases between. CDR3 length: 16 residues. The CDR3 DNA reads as TGTGCCAGCAGCCCCTTGTCAGGGCAGGGCAATCAGCCCCAGCATTTT. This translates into CASSPLSGQGNQPQHF.